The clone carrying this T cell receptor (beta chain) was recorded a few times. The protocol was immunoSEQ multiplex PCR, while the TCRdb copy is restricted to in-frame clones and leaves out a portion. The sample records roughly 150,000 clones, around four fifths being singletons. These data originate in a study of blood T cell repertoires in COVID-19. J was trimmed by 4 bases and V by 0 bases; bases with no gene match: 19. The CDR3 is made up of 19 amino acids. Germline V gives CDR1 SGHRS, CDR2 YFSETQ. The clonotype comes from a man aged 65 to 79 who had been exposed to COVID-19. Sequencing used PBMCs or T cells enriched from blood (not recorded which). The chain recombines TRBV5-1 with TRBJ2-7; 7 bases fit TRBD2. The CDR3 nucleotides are TGCGCCAGCAGCTTGGAGCTAGCGGTGGGGGGTCCGAGACTATACGAGCAGTACTTC. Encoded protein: CASSLELAVGGPRLYEQYF.